A single T cell receptor (beta chain) is shown here with its context. The antigen this receptor binds is unknown. Per-base qualities were not stored, and no clone one base away is much larger. The cohort comprised some 700 healthy bone marrow donors. Cohort members were all nominally healthy when sampled, although unrecorded immune exposures were likely present. The donor tested CMV seronegative and was one of the 352 seronegative cohort members. A peripheral blood sample was provided by each donor, and peripheral blood mononuclear cells were used for TCR beta sequencing. Genomic DNA was extracted from the blood cell samples with the Qiagen DNeasy Blood Extraction Kit. Library prep was done by the immunoSEQ multiplex PCR assay. The multiplex PCR relied on a mix of 60 forward primers for TCR Vbeta segments and 13 reverse primers for TCR Jbeta segments. The CDR3 region of rearranged TCR beta genes was amplified from genomic DNA by a multiplex PCR assay. The amplified TCR beta libraries were sequenced on the Illumina HiSeq System as 87-base-pair reads. Regarding the original processing steps: Across the 640 or so repertoires, a later analysis counted around 80 million unique TCR beta chains, about 10 million of which were shared by at least two donors. Raw reads were error-corrected and collapsed into unique sequences with a nearest-neighbor algorithm that merged closely related sequences to remove PCR and sequencing errors. Alignment of CDR3 sequences to IMGT reference sequences was used to assign V, D and J gene segments. For a sequence to be retained, at least a six-nucleotide match to both a V gene segment and a J gene segment was required. A rearrangement was called productive if the CDR3 had no stop codons and remained in frame with V and J, and every other rearrangement was called non-productive. Following IMGT convention, CDR3 was defined as the stretch from the second conserved V-encoded cysteine to the conserved J-encoded phenylalanine. The earlier analysis of about 610 of the donors excluded sequences that lacked an unambiguous match to a single V gene segment. In an earlier analysis of a few hundred of the donors, V segments were called functional above 56.7% productive rearrangements and were called segregating when the between-donor standard deviation exceeded 5%. A statistical classification framework was developed to diagnose cytomegalovirus status using the catalog of TCR beta chain sequences. A later analysis assigned V and J genes by comparing TCR nucleotide sequences with IMGT/GENE-DB human TR gene sequences. Using the TCRdist pipeline, a later analysis assigned CDR3 sequences along with most-parsimonious VDJ recombination scenarios. In a later analysis, every TCR beta chain was defined by the combination of its CDR3 amino acid sequence and its V-gene family, and reads without a unique V-gene family were dropped. To address suspected cross-contamination and a sequencing artifact, a later analysis removed a few hundred highly shared, low-generation-probability nucleotide sequences. In a later analysis, a clonal expansion index was calculated for each public chain from normalized within-repertoire ranks of inferred template counts. A later analysis computed generation probabilities with a VDJ recombination model fitted to out-of-frame rearrangements, and checked the results against IGoR. Hypergeometric tests were used in a later analysis to score TCR-TCR, TCR-HLA and TCR-CMV co-occurrence, with a repertoire-size bias correction applied to the TCR pairs. A later analysis estimated false discovery rates by permuting HLA or CMV assignments 20 times. In a later analysis, co-occurring TCRs were grouped with DBSCAN, and TCRdist sequence similarity was added when clustering was performed within HLA-allele-positive subsets. For co-occurrence clustering, repertoires with fewer than 30,000 or more than 120,000 public chains were excluded, along with four to six repertoires with anomalous nucleotide sharing. TCRdb provides this immuneACCESS table in a form limited to in-frame rearrangements. Some clones are lacking; in checked studies, under half of them reflect an unresolved V gene, and why the rest are absent is not known. The V and J calls and clone size were taken over from that table, and D and trimming were inferred from the DNA. This sample gives over 100,000 clones in total; approximately 87% of them show up just once. The ten biggest clones cover 2.5% to 3% of the sample.

This sample stems from a study of cytomegalovirus exposure and HLA in healthy donors (dated 2017 in TCRdb). Looking at the study overall: An earlier analysis of 587 of the donors reported 250 to 300 Gb of sequence data and 117 million unique TCR beta sequences from roughly 200 million T cells. Around 300 gigabases of sequencing data and approximately 80 million unique TCR sequences were included in an early release covering about 620 HLA-typed donors. Of the roughly 400 genotyped donors, about 84% fell in the genetic ancestry cluster associated with self-reported Caucasian donors. The aim of the study was to test whether cataloging public T cell receptors could identify signatures of past pathogen exposure. The study used immunosequencing to profile the T cell repertoires of 670 or so subjects and linked those repertoires to cytomegalovirus serostatus. In addition to the first cohort of several hundred subjects, a separate validation cohort of over 90 different subjects was used. The study combined high-throughput TCR immunosequencing, statistical association of individual TCRs with disease status, and machine learning to predict cytomegalovirus infection status. In a later analysis, previously published TCR beta repertoires from 600 to 850 donors were re-analyzed and high-resolution HLA genotyping was added so that TCR occurrence patterns could be studied. The later analysis used no new phenotypic data to find candidate immune exposures, relying instead on TCR beta sequences and their occurrence across donors. An earlier analysis of approximately 580 of the donors used high-throughput TCR beta sequencing to judge whether each TCR beta V gene segment behaved as functional or pseudogenic. Donor age, sex, ethnicity and CMV serostatus were compiled together with the repertoire data. A later genetic analysis took genome-wide SNP genotypes for about 65% of the 666 donors and used that subset as a discovery cohort. Every repertoire in the discovery cohort had been generated on one and the same sequencing platform. HLA typing covered class I and class II loci at four-digit resolution. Typing coverage differed by locus: A, B, C, DRB1 and DQB1 were typed in about 629-630 donors, DQA1 in approximately 520, DPA1 in some 600, and DPB1 in 400 to 480. A few DR-DQ haplotypes were treated as single units for association and clustering because of strong linkage in the cohort. Among about 390 genotyped donors of the cohort, an average of about 240,000 unique TCR beta nucleotide sequences were sequenced per donor, about a sixth of them non-productive.

V is clipped by 0 bases and J by 8 bases, and the sequence between their germline boundaries is 27 bases long. CDR1 and CDR2 are drawn from the germline V gene: LGHNT, FRNRAP. The CDR3 spans 19 residues, from the cysteine through the phenylalanine. Only the CDR3 portion is preserved as DNA: 57 bases, with reading frame beginning at the first base. Here is what the overall study found, with its caveats: A later analysis found that TCR association rates varied across HLA loci, with DRB1 alleles showing the most associated TCRs and HLA-C alleles the fewest. The classifier was reported to diagnose cytomegalovirus status with high specificity and sensitivity in both the original cohort and the validation cohort. In a later genetic analysis, fewer N-insertions in productive TCRs were reported among donors in an Asian-associated ancestry cluster than the 666-donor mean. Linkage disequilibrium might explain the correlated functional status among segregating V segments, but an unknown experimental factor could not be ruled out. In a later analysis, most CMV-associated TCR beta chains were found to appear HLA-restricted, with HLA associations seemingly driven largely by CMV exposure. Because the 87-base-pair reads could not distinguish some IMGT-functional V segments, including TRBV6-2 and TRBV6-3, those segments were excluded. According to the authors, the approach could potentially be generalized to other disease states and immunological phenotypes. In a later analysis, 16,951 TCR beta sequences were associated with specific HLA alleles at a false discovery rate of 0.05. This cohort had only TCR beta chains sequenced, and the lack of alpha or paired-chain data limited which features could be detected. The presence/absence analyses assumed that sequencing depth was roughly uniform across donors, and that assumption may not be true. A cluster of highly shared sequence variants was judged likely to represent a technical artifact of the sequencing pipeline. In a later genetic analysis, a missense DCLRE1C variant was associated with V-gene and J-gene trimming of TCR beta chains, and the association was replicated in an independent cohort. In the study, some 180 TCR beta chains were listed as associated with cytomegalovirus. According to a later analysis, parvovirus B19, influenza, CMV and Epstein-Barr virus appeared linked to several top co-occurrence clusters. Because counts were too low, about 18 rarely observed V segments, including chromosome 9 orphons, were excluded from the earlier analysis of under 650 of the donors. Immune exposure information for the cohort was limited to CMV serostatus. In a later analysis, HLA-associated TCR beta chains showed more clonal expansion and lower generation probabilities than non-associated chains that were equally common. Three of the identified cytomegalovirus-associated TCR beta chains were confirmed in vitro to be specific for cytomegalovirus antigens. When HLA alleles, especially DR and DQ, strongly co-occurred, attributing TCR associations to individual alleles was difficult. A further reported finding was that TCR beta sequences accurately predicted the HLA-A and HLA-B alleles for most subjects in the first cohort. In an earlier analysis of around 600 of the donors, most TCR beta V segments appeared in productive rearrangements about 87% or about 30% of the time, broadly matching IMGT annotations. Most TCR sequences were observed very rarely across donors, whereas some public TCRs were present in many individuals. HLA typing was unavailable for some donors at each locus, so association tests used only the typed subset.

The source of this sequence is a man aged 35 to 55 in good health and CMV-seronegative. The material sequenced was PBMCs. This chain is built from TRBV12-5 and TRBJ2-3; TRBD1 is perhaps the D gene, given 6 matching bases. The CDR3 corresponds to CASGLVRSRVSGALVTQYF. In nucleotides, the sequence is TGTGCTAGTGGTTTGGTAAGGTCCAGGGTGTCAGGGGCCCTAGTTACGCAGTATTTT.